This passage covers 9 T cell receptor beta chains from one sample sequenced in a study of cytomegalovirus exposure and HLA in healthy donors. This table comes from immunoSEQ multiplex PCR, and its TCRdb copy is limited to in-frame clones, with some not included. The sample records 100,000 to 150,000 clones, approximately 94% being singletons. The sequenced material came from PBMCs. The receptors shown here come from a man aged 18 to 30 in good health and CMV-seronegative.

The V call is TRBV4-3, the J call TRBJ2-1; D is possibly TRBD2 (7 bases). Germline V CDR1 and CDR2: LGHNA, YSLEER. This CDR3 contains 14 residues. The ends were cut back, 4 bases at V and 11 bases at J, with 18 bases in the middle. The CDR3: CASSPDRGAEKQFF. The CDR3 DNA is TGCGCCAGCAGCCCTGATCGGGGGGCGGAGAAGCAGTTCTTC.

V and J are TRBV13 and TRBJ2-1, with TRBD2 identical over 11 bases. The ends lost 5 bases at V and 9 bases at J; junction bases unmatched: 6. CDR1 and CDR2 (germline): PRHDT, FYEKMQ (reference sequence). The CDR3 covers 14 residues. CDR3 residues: CASSELAGDGEQFF. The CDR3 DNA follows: TGTGCCAGCAGCGAACTAGCGGGAGATGGTGAGCAGTTCTTC.

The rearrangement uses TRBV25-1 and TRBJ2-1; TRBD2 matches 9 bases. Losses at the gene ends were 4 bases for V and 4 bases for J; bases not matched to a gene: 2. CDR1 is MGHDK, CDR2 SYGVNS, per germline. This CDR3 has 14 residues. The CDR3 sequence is CASSAGLAYNEQFF. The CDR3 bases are TGTGCCAGCAGTGCGGGACTAGCATACAATGAGCAGTTCTTC.

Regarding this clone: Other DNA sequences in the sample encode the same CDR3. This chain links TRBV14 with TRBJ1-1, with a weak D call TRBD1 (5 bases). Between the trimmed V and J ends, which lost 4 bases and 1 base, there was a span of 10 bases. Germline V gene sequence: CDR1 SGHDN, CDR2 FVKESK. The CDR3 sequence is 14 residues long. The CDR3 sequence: CASSLSTGNTEAFF. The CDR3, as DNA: TGTGCCAGCAGCCTCTCAACAGGGAACACTGAAGCTTTCTTT. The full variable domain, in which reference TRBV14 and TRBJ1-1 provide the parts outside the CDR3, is EAGVTQFPSHSVIEKGQTVTLRCDPISGHDNLYWYRRVMGKEIKFLLHFVKESKQDESGMPNNRFLAERTGGTYSTLKVQPAELEDSGVYFCASSLSTGNTEAFFGQGTRLTVV.

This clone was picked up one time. This CDR3 reads CASTPLASSYEQYF. CDR3 nucleotide sequence: TGTGCCAGCACCCCCTTGGCCAGTTCATACGAGCAGTACTTC. The rearrangement joins TRBV28 to TRBJ2-7; D unresolved. V was pared by 7 bases and J by 4 bases, with 17 bases between. Per germline, CDR1 MDHEN and CDR2 SYDVKM. The CDR3 consists of 14 residues.

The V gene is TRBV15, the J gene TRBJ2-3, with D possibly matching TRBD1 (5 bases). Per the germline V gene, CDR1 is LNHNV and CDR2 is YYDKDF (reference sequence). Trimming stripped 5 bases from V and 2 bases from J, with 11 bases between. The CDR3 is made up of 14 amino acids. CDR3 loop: CATSGAVITDTQYF. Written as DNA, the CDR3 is TGTGCCACCAGCGGGGCGGTGATCACAGATACGCAGTATTTT.

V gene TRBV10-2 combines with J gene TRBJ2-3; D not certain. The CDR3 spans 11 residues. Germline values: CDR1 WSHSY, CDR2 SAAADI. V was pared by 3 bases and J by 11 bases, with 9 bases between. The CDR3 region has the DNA TGCGCCAGCAGTGACCGGGTGGGGCAGTATTTT. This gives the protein CASSDRVGQYF.

The CDR3 region has the DNA TGTGCCAGCAGCTCAGGACTAGCGGGAGAGAGCTCCTACAATGAGCAGTTCTTC. Amino acid sequence: CASSSGLAGESSYNEQFF. The V call is TRBV7-6, the J call TRBJ2-1, with 13 bases lining up with TRBD2. CDR3 length: 18 residues. Germline V lookup: CDR1 SGHVS, CDR2 FNYEAQ. Trimming at V came to 4 bases and at J to 0 bases, leaving 6 bases not matched to a gene.

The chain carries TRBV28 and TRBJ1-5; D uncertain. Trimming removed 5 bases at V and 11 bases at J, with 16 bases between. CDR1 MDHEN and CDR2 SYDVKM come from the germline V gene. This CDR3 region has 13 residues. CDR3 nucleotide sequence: TGTGCCAGCAGTCCTAATAATCCTCGGGCCCAGCATTTT. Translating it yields CASSPNNPRAQHF.